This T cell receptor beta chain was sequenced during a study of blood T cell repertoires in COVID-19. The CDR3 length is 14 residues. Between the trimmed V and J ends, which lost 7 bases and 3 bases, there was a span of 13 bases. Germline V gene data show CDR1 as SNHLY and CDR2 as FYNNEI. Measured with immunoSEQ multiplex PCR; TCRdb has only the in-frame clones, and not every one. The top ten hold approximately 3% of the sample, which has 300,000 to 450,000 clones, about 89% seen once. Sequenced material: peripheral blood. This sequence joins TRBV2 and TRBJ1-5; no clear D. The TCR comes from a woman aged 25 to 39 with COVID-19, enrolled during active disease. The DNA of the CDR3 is TGTGCCAGCAAGACGACAACGAACAATCAGCCCCAGCATTTT. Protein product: CASKTTTNNQPQHF.